One sample yielded the 6 T cell receptor beta chains listed below, sequenced in a study of cytomegalovirus exposure and HLA in healthy donors. PCR amplification relied on 60 Vbeta primers (plus 13 Jbeta primers). Libraries were prepared by immunoSEQ multiplex PCR; TCRdb keeps only in-frame clonotypes and omits some of them. This table holds some 140,000 clones, 75% found once. Sequenced input: PBMCs. The source of these receptors is a man aged 25-45 years in good health and CMV-seronegative.

The rearrangement uses TRBV19 and TRBJ1-6; a weak D match, TRBD1 (6 bases). CDR1 LNHDA and CDR2 SQIVND come from the germline V gene (reference sequence). V lost 5 bases to trimming and J lost 7 bases, with 12 bases between them. This CDR3 comprises 14 residues. The CDR3 DNA reads as TGTGCCAGTAGTGGTCAGGGGAGCAATTCACCCCTCCACTTT. Encoded protein: CASSGQGSNSPLHF.

This chain uses TRBV9 with TRBJ2-3; a possible D gene is TRBD1 (6 bases). V was cut by 0 bases and J by 2 bases, with 7 bases left in between. Per the germline V gene, CDR1 is SGDLS and CDR2 is YYNGEE. This CDR3 has 14 residues. The CDR3 protein is CASSVEGHTDTQYF. CDR3 bases: TGTGCCAGCAGCGTAGAGGGACACACAGATACGCAGTATTTT.

V usage is TRBV2 and J usage is TRBJ1-1, with D perhaps TRBD1 (6 bases). The CDR3 spans 16 residues. V shed 0 bases and J shed 2 bases, with 13 bases lying between them. Germline-derived CDR1 and CDR2 are SNHLY and FYNNEI. DNA for the CDR3: TGTGCCAGCAGTGAAGCGCTTAGGACAGCTAACACTGAAGCTTTCTTT. This gives the protein CASSEALRTANTEAFF.

V and J are TRBV7-6 and TRBJ1-2, with 8 bases that match TRBD1. The CDR3 is 13 residues long. Per germline, CDR1 SGHVS and CDR2 FNYEAQ. V lost 2 bases to trimming and J lost 6 bases; unmatched junction nucleotides: 2. This CDR3 is CASSLSQGDGYTF. The CDR3 DNA reads as TGTGCCAGCAGCTTATCACAGGGGGATGGCTACACCTTC.

This clone occurred a few times. This chain connects TRBV5-1 to TRBJ2-1; TRBD1 aligns across 8 bases. This CDR3 is 15 amino acids long. Per the germline V gene, CDR1 is SGHRS and CDR2 is YFSETQ. Losses at the gene ends were 7 bases for V and 6 bases for J; bases not matched to a gene: 12. This CDR3 is CASGSTDRVRNEQFF. The DNA for the CDR3 is TGCGCCAGCGGATCGACGGACAGGGTTCGCAATGAGCAGTTCTTC.

This clone occurred once. The V gene is TRBV5-6, the J gene TRBJ2-5; D gene uncertain. The length of the CDR3 is 13 residues. V lost 4 bases and J 1 base, leaving 8 bases between the germline ends. Per the germline V gene, CDR1 is SGHDT and CDR2 is YYEEEE. This CDR3 is CASSQWFQETQYF. CDR3 in DNA: TGTGCCAGCAGCCAGTGGTTCCAAGAGACCCAGTACTTC.